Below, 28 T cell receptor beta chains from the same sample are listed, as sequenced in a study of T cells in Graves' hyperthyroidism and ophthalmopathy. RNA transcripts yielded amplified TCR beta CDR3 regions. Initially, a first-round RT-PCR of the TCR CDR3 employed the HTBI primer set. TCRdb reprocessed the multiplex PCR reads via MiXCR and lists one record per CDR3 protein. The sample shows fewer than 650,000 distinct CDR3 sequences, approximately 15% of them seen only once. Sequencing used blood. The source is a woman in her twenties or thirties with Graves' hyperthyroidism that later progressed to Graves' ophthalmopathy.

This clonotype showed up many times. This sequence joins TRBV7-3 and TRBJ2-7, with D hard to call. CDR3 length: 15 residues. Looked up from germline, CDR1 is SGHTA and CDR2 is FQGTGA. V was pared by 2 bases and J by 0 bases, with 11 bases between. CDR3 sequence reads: CASSLGLQSSYEQYF. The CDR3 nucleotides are TGTGCCAGCAGCTTAGGCCTCCAAAGCTCCTACGAGCAGTACTTC.

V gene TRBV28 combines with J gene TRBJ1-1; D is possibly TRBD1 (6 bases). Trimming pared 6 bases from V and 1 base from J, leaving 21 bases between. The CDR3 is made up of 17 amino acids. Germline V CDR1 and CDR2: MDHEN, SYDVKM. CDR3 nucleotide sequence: TGTGCCAGCAGCTCCGGGGCCTGGTTGGGGGCGAACACTGAAGCTTTCTTT. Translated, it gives CASSSGAWLGANTEAFF.

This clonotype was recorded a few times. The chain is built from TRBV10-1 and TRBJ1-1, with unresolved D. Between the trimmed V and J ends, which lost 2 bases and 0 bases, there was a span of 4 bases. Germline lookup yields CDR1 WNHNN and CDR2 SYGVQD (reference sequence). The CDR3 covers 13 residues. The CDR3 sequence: CASSEVVNTEAFF. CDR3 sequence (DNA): TGCGCCAGCAGTGAGGTCGTGAACACTGAAGCTTTCTTT.

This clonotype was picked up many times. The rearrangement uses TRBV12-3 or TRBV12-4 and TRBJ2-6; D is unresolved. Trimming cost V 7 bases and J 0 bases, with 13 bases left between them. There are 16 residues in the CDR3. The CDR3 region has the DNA TGTGCCAGCACCCCCGTCCCCACCTCTGGGGCCAACGTCCTGACTTTC. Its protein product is CASTPVPTSGANVLTF.

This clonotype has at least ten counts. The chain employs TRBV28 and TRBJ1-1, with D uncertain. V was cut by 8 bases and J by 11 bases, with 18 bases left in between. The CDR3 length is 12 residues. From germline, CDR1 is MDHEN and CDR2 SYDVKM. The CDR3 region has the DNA TGTGCCAGCTCCGGGGTCCAGAATCTGGCTTTCTTT. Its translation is CASSGVQNLAFF.

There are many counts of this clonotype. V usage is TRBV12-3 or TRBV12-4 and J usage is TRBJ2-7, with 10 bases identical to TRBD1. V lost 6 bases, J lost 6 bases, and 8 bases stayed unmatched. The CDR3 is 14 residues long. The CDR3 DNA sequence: TGTGCCAGCAGCACCGGGACAGGGGACTCCGAGCAGTACTTC. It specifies CASSTGTGDSEQYF.

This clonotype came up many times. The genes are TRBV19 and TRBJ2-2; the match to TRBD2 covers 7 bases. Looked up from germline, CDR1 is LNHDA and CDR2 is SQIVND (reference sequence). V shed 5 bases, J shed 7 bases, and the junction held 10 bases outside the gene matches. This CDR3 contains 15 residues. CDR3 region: CASSPLAGASGELFF. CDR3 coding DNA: TGTGCCAGTAGTCCCTTGGCGGGAGCGAGCGGGGAGCTGTTTTTT.

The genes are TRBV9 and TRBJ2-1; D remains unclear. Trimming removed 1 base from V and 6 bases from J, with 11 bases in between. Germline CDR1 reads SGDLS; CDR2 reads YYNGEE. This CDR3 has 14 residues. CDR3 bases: TGTGCCAGCAGCGTAAATAGTATGAGCAATGAGCAGTTCTTC. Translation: CASSVNSMSNEQFF.

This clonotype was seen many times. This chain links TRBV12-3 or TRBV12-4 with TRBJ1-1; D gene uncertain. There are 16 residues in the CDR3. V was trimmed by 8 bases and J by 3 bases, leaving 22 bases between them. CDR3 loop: CASRWERARRDTEAFF. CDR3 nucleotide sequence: TGTGCCAGCCGTTGGGAGCGGGCTCGTCGGGACACTGAAGCTTTCTTT.

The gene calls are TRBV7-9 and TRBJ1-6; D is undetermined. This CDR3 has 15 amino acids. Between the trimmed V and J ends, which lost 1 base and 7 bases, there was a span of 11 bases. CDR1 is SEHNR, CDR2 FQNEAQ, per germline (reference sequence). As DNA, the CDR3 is TGTGCCAGCAGCTTAGGAGGGATCGAGAATTCACCCCTCCACTTT. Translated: CASSLGGIENSPLHF.

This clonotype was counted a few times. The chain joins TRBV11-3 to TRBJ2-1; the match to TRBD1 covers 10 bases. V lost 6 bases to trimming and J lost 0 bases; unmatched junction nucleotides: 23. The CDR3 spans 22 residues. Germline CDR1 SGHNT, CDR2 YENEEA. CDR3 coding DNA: TGTGCCAGCAGTCAGCCCGGGACAGGGGAACAAAGGTCTGGGAGCTCCTACAATGAGCAGTTCTTC. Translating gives CASSQPGTGEQRSGSSYNEQFF.

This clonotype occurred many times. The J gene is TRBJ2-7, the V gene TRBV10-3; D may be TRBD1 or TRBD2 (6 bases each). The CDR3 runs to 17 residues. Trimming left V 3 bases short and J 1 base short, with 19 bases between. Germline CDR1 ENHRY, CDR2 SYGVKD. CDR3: CAISDRTASGSSYEQYF. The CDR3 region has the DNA TGTGCCATCAGTGACCGGACAGCCAGCGGGTCTTCCTACGAGCAGTACTTC.

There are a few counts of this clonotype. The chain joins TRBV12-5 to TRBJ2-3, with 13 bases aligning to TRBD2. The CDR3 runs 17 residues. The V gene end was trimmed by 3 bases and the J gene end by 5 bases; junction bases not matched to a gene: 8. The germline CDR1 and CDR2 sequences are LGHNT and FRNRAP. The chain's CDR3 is CASGLRLAGGGRDTQYF. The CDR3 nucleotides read TGTGCTAGTGGTTTAAGACTAGCGGGAGGAGGGAGAGATACGCAGTATTTT.

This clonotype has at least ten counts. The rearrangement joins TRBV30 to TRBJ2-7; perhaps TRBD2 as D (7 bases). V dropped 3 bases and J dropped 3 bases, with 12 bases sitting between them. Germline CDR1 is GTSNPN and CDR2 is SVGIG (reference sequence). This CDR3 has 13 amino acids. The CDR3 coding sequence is TGTGCCTGGAGAGTGGGAGGGGGCTACGAGCAGTACTTC. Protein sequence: CAWRVGGGYEQYF.

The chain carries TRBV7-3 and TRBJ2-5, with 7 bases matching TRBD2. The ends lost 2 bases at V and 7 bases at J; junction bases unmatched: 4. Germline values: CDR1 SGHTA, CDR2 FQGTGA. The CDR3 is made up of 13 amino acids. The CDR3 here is CASSLLAESTQYF. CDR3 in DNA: TGTGCCAGCAGCTTACTAGCGGAGTCGACCCAGTACTTC.

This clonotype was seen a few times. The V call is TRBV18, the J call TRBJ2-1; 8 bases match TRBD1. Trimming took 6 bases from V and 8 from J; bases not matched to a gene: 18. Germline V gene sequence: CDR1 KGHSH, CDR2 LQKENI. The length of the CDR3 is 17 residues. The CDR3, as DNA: TGTGCCAGCTCCCGGAACGGACAGGGAGCCGGTGGGGATGAGCAGTTCTTC. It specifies CASSRNGQGAGGDEQFF.

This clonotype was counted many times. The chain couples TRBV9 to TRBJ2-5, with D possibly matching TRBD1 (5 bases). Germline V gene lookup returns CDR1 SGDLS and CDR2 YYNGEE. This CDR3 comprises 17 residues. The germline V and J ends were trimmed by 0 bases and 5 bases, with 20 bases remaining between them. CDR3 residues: CASSVEGLGRASETQYF. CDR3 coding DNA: TGTGCCAGCAGCGTAGAGGGTTTGGGCAGGGCGTCGGAGACCCAGTACTTC. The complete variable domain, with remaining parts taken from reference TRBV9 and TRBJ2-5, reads DSGVTQTPKHLITATGQRVTLRCSPRSGDLSVYWYQQSLDQGLQFLIQYYNGEERAKGNILERFSAQQFPDLHSELNLSSLELGDSALYFCASSVEGLGRASETQYFGPGTRLLVL.

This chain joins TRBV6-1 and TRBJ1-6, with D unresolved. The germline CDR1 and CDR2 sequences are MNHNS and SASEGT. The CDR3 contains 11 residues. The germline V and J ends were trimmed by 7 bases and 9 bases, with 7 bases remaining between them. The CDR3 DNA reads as TGTGCCAGCATAGGAGGTTCACCCCTCCACTTT. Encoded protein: CASIGGSPLHF.

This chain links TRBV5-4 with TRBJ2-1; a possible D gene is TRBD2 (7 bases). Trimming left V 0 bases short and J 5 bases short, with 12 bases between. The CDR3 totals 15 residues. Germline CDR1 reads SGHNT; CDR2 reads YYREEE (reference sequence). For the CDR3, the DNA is TGTGCCAGCAGCTTGGACCAGGGGAGGGACAATGAGCAGTTCTTC. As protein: CASSLDQGRDNEQFF.

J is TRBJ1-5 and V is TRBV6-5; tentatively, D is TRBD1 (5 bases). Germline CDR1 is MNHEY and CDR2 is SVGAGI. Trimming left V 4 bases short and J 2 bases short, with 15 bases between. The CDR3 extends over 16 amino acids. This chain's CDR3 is CASSSRGGGGNQPQHF. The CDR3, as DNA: TGTGCCAGCAGTTCCCGCGGGGGAGGAGGCAATCAGCCCCAGCATTTT.

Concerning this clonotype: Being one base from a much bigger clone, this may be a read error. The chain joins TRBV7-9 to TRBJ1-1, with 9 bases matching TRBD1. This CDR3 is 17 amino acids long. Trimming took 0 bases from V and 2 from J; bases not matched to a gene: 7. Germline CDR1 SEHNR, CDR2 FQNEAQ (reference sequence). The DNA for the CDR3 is TGTGCCAGCAGCTTAGCGGGACAGGGCTTCGGTAACACTGAAGCTTTCTTT. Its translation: CASSLAGQGFGNTEAFF.

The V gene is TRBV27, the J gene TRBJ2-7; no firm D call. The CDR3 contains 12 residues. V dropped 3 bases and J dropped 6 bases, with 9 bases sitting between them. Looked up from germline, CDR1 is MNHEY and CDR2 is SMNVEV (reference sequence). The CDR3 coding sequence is TGTGCCAGCAGTTTCCCGAGTGGCGAGCAGTACTTC. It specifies CASSFPSGEQYF.

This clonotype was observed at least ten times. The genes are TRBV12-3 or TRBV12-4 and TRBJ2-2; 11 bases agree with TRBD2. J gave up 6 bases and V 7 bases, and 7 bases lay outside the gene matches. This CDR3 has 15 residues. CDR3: CASIELAGVSGELFF. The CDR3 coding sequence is TGTGCCAGCATCGAACTAGCGGGAGTTTCCGGGGAGCTGTTTTTT.

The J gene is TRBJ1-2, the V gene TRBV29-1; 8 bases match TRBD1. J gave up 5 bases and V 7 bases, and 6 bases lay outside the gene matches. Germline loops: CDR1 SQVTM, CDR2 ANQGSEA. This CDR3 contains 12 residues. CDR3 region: CSAPTGGYGYTF. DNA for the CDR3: TGCAGCGCACCAACAGGGGGGTATGGCTACACCTTC.

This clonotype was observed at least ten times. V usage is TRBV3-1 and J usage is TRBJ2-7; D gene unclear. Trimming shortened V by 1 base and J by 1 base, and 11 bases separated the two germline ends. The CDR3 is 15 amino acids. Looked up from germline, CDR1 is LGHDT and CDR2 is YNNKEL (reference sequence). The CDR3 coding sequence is TGTGCCAGCAGCCAAGGGTGGGGTCCTTCCTACGAGCAGTACTTC. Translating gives CASSQGWGPSYEQYF.

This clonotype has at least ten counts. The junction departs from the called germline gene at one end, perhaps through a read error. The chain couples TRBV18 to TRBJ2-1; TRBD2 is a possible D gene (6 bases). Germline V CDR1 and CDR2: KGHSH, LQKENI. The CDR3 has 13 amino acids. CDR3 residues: CATSPGSGGEQFF. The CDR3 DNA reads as TGTGCCACCTCACCCGGGAGTGGGGGTGAGCAGTTCTTC. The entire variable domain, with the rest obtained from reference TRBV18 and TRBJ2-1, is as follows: NAGVMQNPRHLVRRRGQEARLRCSPMKGHSHVYWYRQLPEEGLKFMVYLQKENIIDESGMPKERFSAEFPKEGPSILRIQQVVRGDSAAYFCATSPGSGGEQFFGPGTRLTVL.

The CDR3 nucleotides are TGTGCCAGCAGCTTAGTAGGGGACGAGACCCAGTACTTC. Protein sequence: CASSLVGDETQYF. V and J are TRBV7-2 and TRBJ2-5; TRBD1 or TRBD2 may be the D gene (5 bases each). With 1 base removed from V and 5 bases from J, the gap between germline ends came to 8 bases. The CDR3 has 13 amino acids. Germline lookup yields CDR1 SGHTA and CDR2 FQGNSA.

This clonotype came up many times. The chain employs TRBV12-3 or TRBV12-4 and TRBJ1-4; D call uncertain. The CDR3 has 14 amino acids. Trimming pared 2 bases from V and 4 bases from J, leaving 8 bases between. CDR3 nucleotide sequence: TGTGCCAGCAGTTTACAGGACTTTAATGAAAAACTGTTTTTT. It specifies CASSLQDFNEKLFF.